Listed below are T cell receptor beta chains from one sample, sequenced in a study of T cells after yellow fever vaccination. MiXCR, applied by TCRdb to the 5' RACE reads, yields one record per CDR3 protein. Among 130,000 or so distinct CDR3 sequences listed, over 12% were seen once. The source was CD8+ T cells sorted from PBMCs, collected 5 days after the yellow fever booster vaccination. The source is a young man who received the YFV17D yellow fever vaccine. Each CDR3 is given with its conserved first and last residue. The D gene is left open where the match is weak. Clone size appears in some rows only: once, few, many, or a class for an expanded clone.

j_gene: TRBJ1-2
abundance: few
d_gene: -
v_gene: TRBV20-1
CDR3nt: TGCAGTGCTGGGGATTCGACGAGCGCGAACTATGGCTACACCTTC
CDR3aa: CSAGDSTSANYGYTF

j_gene: TRBJ2-1
abundance: -
d_gene: -
v_gene: TRBV11-2
CDR3nt: TGTGCCAGCAGCTTAATCCCCAGAGACAATGAGCAGTTCTTC
CDR3aa: CASSLIPRDNEQFF

j_gene: TRBJ2-3
abundance: -
d_gene: -
v_gene: TRBV9
CDR3nt: TGTGCCAGCAGCGTCGGCTCCGGCGCAGATACGCAGTATTTT
CDR3aa: CASSVGSGADTQYF

j_gene: TRBJ2-1
abundance: once
d_gene: TRBD2
v_gene: TRBV20-1
CDR3nt: TGCAGTGCTAGAGTGGGTGCGGGGGGTTACAATGAGCAGTTCTTC
CDR3aa: CSARVGAGGYNEQFF

j_gene: TRBJ2-3
abundance: few
d_gene: TRBD1
v_gene: TRBV5-4
CDR3nt: TGTGCCAGCAGCTTCTACAGGGGGCAAGATACGCAGTATTTT
CDR3aa: CASSFYRGQDTQYF

j_gene: TRBJ2-7
abundance: few
d_gene: -
v_gene: TRBV6-2/TRBV6-3
CDR3nt: TGTGCCAGCAGTTACGCCGGGGTGGGGTACTACGAGCAGTACTTC
CDR3aa: CASSYAGVGYYEQYF

j_gene: TRBJ1-2
abundance: few
d_gene: -
v_gene: TRBV4-3
CDR3nt: TGCGCCAGCAGCCAAGATGTCACAGGTCTGGCTGGCTACACCTTC
CDR3aa: CASSQDVTGLAGYTF

j_gene: TRBJ2-1
abundance: -
d_gene: TRBD2
v_gene: TRBV7-2
CDR3nt: TGTGCCAGCAGCCTCCCTCCTATACTAGCGGCATCCTACAATGAGCAGTTCTTC
CDR3aa: CASSLPPILAASYNEQFF

j_gene: TRBJ1-4
abundance: -
d_gene: -
v_gene: TRBV28
CDR3nt: TGTGCCAGCAGTTTCGTACGGGCAACTAATGAAAAACTGTTTTTT
CDR3aa: CASSFVRATNEKLFF

j_gene: TRBJ2-3
abundance: many
d_gene: -
v_gene: TRBV4-1
CDR3nt: TGCGCCAGCAGCGAATCCTCTAGCACAGATACGCAGTATTTT
CDR3aa: CASSESSSTDTQYF

j_gene: TRBJ2-5
abundance: few
d_gene: TRBD2
v_gene: TRBV3-1
CDR3nt: TGTGCCAGCAGCCAGGAGCCAGGACTAGCGGGGTTTGAGACCCAGTACTTC
CDR3aa: CASSQEPGLAGFETQYF

j_gene: TRBJ1-1
abundance: -
d_gene: -
v_gene: TRBV12-3/TRBV12-4
CDR3nt: TGTGCCAGCAGTTTAGCGGGGACTGTTGAAGCTTTCTTT
CDR3aa: CASSLAGTVEAFF

j_gene: TRBJ2-3
abundance: many
d_gene: -
v_gene: TRBV7-8
CDR3nt: TGTGCCTCGTGCCGTGGGGTTGTAGATACGCAGTATTTT
CDR3aa: CASCRGVVDTQYF

j_gene: TRBJ2-1
abundance: -
d_gene: TRBD2
v_gene: TRBV20-1
CDR3nt: TGCAGTGCTAGCCCGGAAGATCAGCGGGGGGCCACCTACAATGAGCAGTTCTTC
CDR3aa: CSASPEDQRGATYNEQFF

j_gene: TRBJ1-5
abundance: -
d_gene: TRBD1
v_gene: TRBV27
CDR3nt: TGTGCCAGCAGTTGGACAGGGGGGTTAGGTCAGCCCCAGCATTTT
CDR3aa: CASSWTGGLGQPQHF

j_gene: TRBJ1-2
abundance: few
d_gene: TRBD1
v_gene: TRBV6-5
CDR3nt: TGTGCCAGCACCCTCCAGGGGGGGGGCTCTGGCTACACCTTC
CDR3aa: CASTLQGGGSGYTF

j_gene: TRBJ2-5
abundance: -
d_gene: TRBD2
v_gene: TRBV5-4
CDR3nt: TGTGCCAGCAGCTTCGGGGGGGAGACCCAGTACTTC
CDR3aa: CASSFGGETQYF

j_gene: TRBJ2-2
abundance: few
d_gene: TRBD1
v_gene: TRBV7-3
CDR3nt: TGTGCCAGCAGCTCAGGGACAGGGTCCACCGGGGAGCTGTTTTTT
CDR3aa: CASSSGTGSTGELFF

j_gene: TRBJ1-4
abundance: few
d_gene: -
v_gene: TRBV4-2
CDR3nt: TGTGCCAGCAGCCAAGTAGCTGGGGAGGGGAATGAAAAACTGTTTTTT
CDR3aa: CASSQVAGEGNEKLFF

j_gene: TRBJ1-6
abundance: -
d_gene: -
v_gene: TRBV20-1
CDR3nt: TGCAGTGCTAGAGATCTTGGGGATAGCTCCTATAATTCACCCCTCCACTTT
CDR3aa: CSARDLGDSSYNSPLHF

j_gene: TRBJ2-7
abundance: few
d_gene: -
v_gene: TRBV12-3/TRBV12-4
CDR3nt: TGTGCCAGCAGTTTCGAAGGGCTCGAGCAGTACTTC
CDR3aa: CASSFEGLEQYF

j_gene: TRBJ2-4
abundance: few
d_gene: -
v_gene: TRBV6-5
CDR3nt: TGTGCCAGCAGTTACTCGAGGACTTCACGCCACATTCAGTACTTC
CDR3aa: CASSYSRTSRHIQYF

j_gene: TRBJ1-4
abundance: few
d_gene: -
v_gene: TRBV7-9
CDR3nt: TGTGCCAGCAGCTCCCACCGAGCTCGCGAGAATAATGAAAAACTGTTTTTT
CDR3aa: CASSSHRARENNEKLFF

j_gene: TRBJ2-1
abundance: -
d_gene: -
v_gene: TRBV6-2/TRBV6-3
CDR3nt: TGTGCCAGCAGTTACTCGCCTGCGAGGGGGGCTATCGATGAGCAGTTCTTC
CDR3aa: CASSYSPARGAIDEQFF

j_gene: TRBJ1-2
abundance: -
d_gene: TRBD1
v_gene: TRBV20-1
CDR3nt: TGCAGTGCTACGGACAGGGGGCATGGCTATGGCTACACCTTC
CDR3aa: CSATDRGHGYGYTF

j_gene: TRBJ2-5
abundance: few
d_gene: TRBD2
v_gene: TRBV7-2
CDR3nt: TGTGCCAGCAGCCTTCCCACGACTAGCGGGGGGGCTATGACCCAGTACTTC
CDR3aa: CASSLPTTSGGAMTQYF

j_gene: TRBJ2-3
abundance: -
d_gene: -
v_gene: TRBV27
CDR3nt: TGTGCCAGCAGTCCAAGCGGGCTGGGGGGTACGCAGTATTTT
CDR3aa: CASSPSGLGGTQYF

j_gene: TRBJ2-7
abundance: few
d_gene: -
v_gene: TRBV18
CDR3nt: TGTGCCAGCTCACCACCGGCACTAGGGTACGAGCAGTACTTC
CDR3aa: CASSPPALGYEQYF

j_gene: TRBJ1-5
abundance: few
d_gene: -
v_gene: TRBV5-5
CDR3nt: TGTGCCAGCAGCTTGTATCTGACGCAGCCCCAGCATTTT
CDR3aa: CASSLYLTQPQHF

j_gene: TRBJ1-6
abundance: -
d_gene: -
v_gene: TRBV6-5
CDR3nt: TGTGCCAGCAGTTATAACCCTAGGGGGCCCCTCCACTTT
CDR3aa: CASSYNPRGPLHF

j_gene: TRBJ2-3
abundance: -
d_gene: -
v_gene: TRBV28
CDR3nt: TGTGCCAGCAGTTTCTGGACGGGCAATGCAGATACGCAGTATTTT
CDR3aa: CASSFWTGNADTQYF

j_gene: TRBJ1-3
abundance: few
d_gene: -
v_gene: TRBV2
CDR3nt: TGTGCCAGCAGCCGAGCACCGGGCTCTGGAAACACCATATATTTT
CDR3aa: CASSRAPGSGNTIYF

j_gene: TRBJ2-3
abundance: few
d_gene: -
v_gene: TRBV29-1
CDR3nt: TGCAGCGTTGTCTGGCGGGGCCTCGGGGATACGCAGTATTTT
CDR3aa: CSVVWRGLGDTQYF

j_gene: TRBJ2-7
abundance: many
d_gene: -
v_gene: TRBV6-6
CDR3nt: TGTGCCAGCAGTTACCCCGCTCGAGAGAGCTCCTACGAGCAGTACTTC
CDR3aa: CASSYPARESSYEQYF

j_gene: TRBJ2-2
abundance: few
d_gene: TRBD1
v_gene: TRBV5-6
CDR3nt: TGTGCCAGCAGCGTACAGGGGACCGGGGAGCTGTTTTTT
CDR3aa: CASSVQGTGELFF

j_gene: TRBJ1-1
abundance: -
d_gene: -
v_gene: TRBV16
CDR3nt: TGTGCCAGCAGCCCTTCCGACATGAACACTGAAGCTTTCTTT
CDR3aa: CASSPSDMNTEAFF

j_gene: TRBJ2-7
abundance: few
d_gene: -
v_gene: TRBV6-5
CDR3nt: TGTGCCAGCAGCTGGGGGTACGAGCAGTACTTC
CDR3aa: CASSWGYEQYF

j_gene: TRBJ2-2
abundance: few
d_gene: -
v_gene: TRBV12-3/TRBV12-4
CDR3nt: TGTGCTACCTACCCCTTCAGGGGGAGGGCCGGGGAGCTGTTTTTT
CDR3aa: CATYPFRGRAGELFF

j_gene: TRBJ1-1
abundance: -
d_gene: -
v_gene: TRBV7-9
CDR3nt: TGTGCCAGCGCGGGATGGGGAGCAAAGCTGGACACTGAAGCTTTCTTT
CDR3aa: CASAGWGAKLDTEAFF

j_gene: TRBJ2-3
abundance: -
d_gene: -
v_gene: TRBV12-3/TRBV12-4
CDR3nt: TGTGCCAGCAAACGGGTGACTAGTGCAGATACGCAGTATTTT
CDR3aa: CASKRVTSADTQYF

j_gene: TRBJ1-1
abundance: few
d_gene: -
v_gene: TRBV29-1
CDR3nt: TGCAGCGTTGAAGAAACCGGGGGTACTGAAGCTTTCTTT
CDR3aa: CSVEETGGTEAFF

j_gene: TRBJ2-4
abundance: few
d_gene: -
v_gene: TRBV6-2/TRBV6-3
CDR3nt: TGTGCCAGCAGCCGCGATAAAAACATTCAGTACTTC
CDR3aa: CASSRDKNIQYF

j_gene: TRBJ2-2
abundance: -
d_gene: TRBD2
v_gene: TRBV13
CDR3nt: TGTGCCAGCAGCTTGACTAGCGGCGGCACCGGGGAGCTGTTTTTT
CDR3aa: CASSLTSGGTGELFF

j_gene: TRBJ2-3
abundance: many
d_gene: TRBD2
v_gene: TRBV4-1
CDR3nt: TGTGCCAGCAGCCCCCTAGCGGGGGGCACAGATACGCAGTATTTT
CDR3aa: CASSPLAGGTDTQYF

j_gene: TRBJ1-1
abundance: -
d_gene: -
v_gene: TRBV7-2
CDR3nt: TGTGCCAGCAGCTTAGTACGACCCCAGGGTGAAGCTTTCTTT
CDR3aa: CASSLVRPQGEAFF

j_gene: TRBJ2-7
abundance: -
d_gene: -
v_gene: TRBV4-1
CDR3nt: TGCGCCAGCAGCGGACGAGAGGGGGCCTACGAGCAGTACTTC
CDR3aa: CASSGREGAYEQYF

j_gene: TRBJ1-1
abundance: -
d_gene: -
v_gene: TRBV5-1
CDR3nt: TGCGCCAGCAGCTTTGCGGGGGCGAACACTGAAGCTTTCTTT
CDR3aa: CASSFAGANTEAFF

j_gene: TRBJ1-1
abundance: few
d_gene: -
v_gene: TRBV7-9
CDR3nt: TGTGCCAGCAGCTCCTATCGGTGGGAGCAGTTTACTGAAGCTTTCTTT
CDR3aa: CASSSYRWEQFTEAFF

j_gene: TRBJ2-3
abundance: -
d_gene: -
v_gene: TRBV20-1
CDR3nt: TGCAGTACTCAAGGGACGGGAATAAGCACAGATACGCAGTATTTT
CDR3aa: CSTQGTGISTDTQYF

j_gene: TRBJ2-7
abundance: few
d_gene: -
v_gene: TRBV12-3/TRBV12-4
CDR3nt: TGTGCCAGCAGTTTAAGTTCCTCTGGGGTCGAGCAGTACTTC
CDR3aa: CASSLSSSGVEQYF

j_gene: TRBJ1-5
abundance: few
d_gene: -
v_gene: TRBV4-1
CDR3nt: TGCGCCAGCAGCCCCCGGGCCGTTAGCAATCAGCCCCAGCATTTT
CDR3aa: CASSPRAVSNQPQHF

j_gene: TRBJ1-2
abundance: few
d_gene: -
v_gene: TRBV27
CDR3nt: TGTGCCAGCAGCCCTTCCCTCGGGGCCGACTATGGCTACACCTTC
CDR3aa: CASSPSLGADYGYTF

j_gene: TRBJ2-3
abundance: -
d_gene: TRBD1
v_gene: TRBV4-2
CDR3nt: TGTGCCAGCAGCCAAACAGGGGTCTCTAGCACAGATACGCAGTATTTT
CDR3aa: CASSQTGVSSTDTQYF

j_gene: TRBJ1-5
abundance: -
d_gene: -
v_gene: TRBV12-3/TRBV12-4
CDR3nt: TGTGCCAGCAGTTGGGCGGGCCGGGATTTT
CDR3aa: CASSWAGRDF

j_gene: TRBJ1-1
abundance: -
d_gene: -
v_gene: TRBV4-1
CDR3nt: TGCGCCAGCAGCCAAGCAAGACTGACCAACACTGAAGCTTTCTTT
CDR3aa: CASSQARLTNTEAFF

j_gene: TRBJ2-1
abundance: few
d_gene: TRBD2
v_gene: TRBV7-9
CDR3nt: TGTGCCAGCAGCCTACTAGCGGGGGGGCTTGAGCAGTTCTTC
CDR3aa: CASSLLAGGLEQFF